The following is a T cell receptor beta chain sequence with its context. This clonotype was counted between two and nine times. The antigen it binds to is not known. No base quality information exists; no much larger clone differs at one position. These data come from a study of identical twins (dated by TCRdb to 2015 to 2016). About the full investigation: TCR alpha and beta repertoires from monozygotic twins, unrelated adults of various ages and cord blood were deep-sequenced to test whether fetal clonotypes persist. Replicate twin experiments were performed at different times using different library preparation protocols to rule out contamination. Findings and caveats that apply to the study as a whole: Conclusions relied on cross-sectional statistical analysis, since the same donors could not be followed over many years. A weaker excess of twin sharing was found in beta out-of-frame sequences because the signal-to-noise ratio was lowered by fewer shared sequences. Out-of-frame TCR alpha sequences shared between twins showed an excess of low generation-probability sequences compared with coincidental sharing between unrelated individuals. Fewer insertions were carried by abundant cord blood beta clonotypes; a weaker similar trend was observed in young adult naive repertoires, while no such trend was observed in memory repertoires. In monozygotic twins, out-of-frame TCR alpha sharing was systematically underestimated by recombination models, although the models agreed with sharing between unrelated individuals. Zero-insertion analyses could be partly confounded by invariant T cells such as MAIT and iNKT, although diverse VJ usage argued against such confounding for most clonotypes.

The CDR1 and CDR2 encoded by the germline V gene (reference sequence) are DFQATT and SNEGSKA. V is clipped by 0 bases and J by 4 bases, and the sequence between their germline boundaries is 11 bases long. From the cysteine up to the phenylalanine, the CDR3 has a length of 14 residues. Of the read, only the CDR3 DNA is kept; its 42 bases are in frame from base 1. Only healthy Caucasian donors were included. The method behind the library was 5' RACE. The sequencing machine was an Illumina HiSeq 2000. Template switching introduced a universal primer binding site; the final cDNA contained a unique molecular identifier, enabling accurate counting of TCR cDNA molecules. Specific primers in the conserved constant-segment region were used to synthesize first-strand cDNA for TCR alpha and beta chains. Each cDNA library was double barcoded, with a SMART-Mk sample barcode plus Illumina barcodes, to control for contamination. Two successive PCR steps introduced TruSeq adapter sequences along with Illumina sample barcodes. The Illumina HiSeq platform was used with custom primers to sequence TCR alpha and beta cDNA libraries. Per the original workflow: Unique molecular identifiers were extracted from raw reads with MiGEC, and CDR3 positions were determined with MiXCR. Recombination models were inferred per individual with the repgenHMM and IGoR tools using an EM algorithm. The analysis of shared clonotypes was done with the tcR package in R, with sharing normalized by the product of cloneset sizes. To study raw recombination without the effects of thymic and clonal selection, out-of-frame nonproductive sequences were analyzed. TCRdb handled the public reads itself, with Q25 trimming in fastp and clone calling in MiXCR, and kept productive beta chains. Duplicate CDR3 protein sequences are folded into a single record with the most common DNA and genes. TCRdb assigned the V and J calls; the authors' analysis was not used. This sample holds 1.5 million to 2 million distinct CDR3 sequences; 32% were observed only once. The ten top clones hold under 0.35% of the sample.

This receptor chain uses TRBV20-1 and TRBJ2-3, with the D call perhaps TRBD1 or TRBD2, each one matching 5 bases. Specimen: cord blood. This receptor was identified in a newborn girl in good health. The CDR3 has the sequence CSARDGTWADTQYF. The DNA sequence is TGCAGTGCTAGAGATGGGACGTGGGCAGATACGCAGTATTTT.